This note documents a single T cell receptor beta chain sequence. The sample comes from a study of long-term antiretroviral therapy in people with HIV. Study at large: The earliest specimens came about a decade ahead of the 2015 immediate-ART recommendation.

Researchers ran immunoSEQ v3.0 at survey level. Sequencing was performed with immunoSEQ multiplex PCR; in TCRdb, only in-frame clones are kept and a portion is missing. Here the sample spans 32,000 or so clones, about 90% being singletons. The V end lost 8 bases, the J end lost 1 base, and 14 bases lay between the germline ends. Germline values: CDR1 GTSNPN, CDR2 SVGIG (reference sequence). The CDR3 is 13 residues long. The rearrangement links TRBV30 to TRBJ1-1, with D possibly matching TRBD1 (5 bases). Here the sequenced sample was unsorted PBMCs, taken 3.2 years before starting antiretroviral therapy. This clonotype was sampled from a man aged 45-65 years with HIV. The CDR3 DNA reads TGTGCCGGGATACCGGGGGAGAACACTGAAGCTTTCTTT. Its protein is CAGIPGENTEAFF.